These 21 T cell receptor beta chains originate from one sample sequenced in a study of T cell repertoires in cytomegalovirus infection. A single record per CDR3 protein comes from TCRdb applying MiXCR to the reads. In the table there are hundreds of thousands of distinct CDR3 sequences, 30% to 35% of which are singletons. What these receptors recognize is not known. The source material was cultured PBMCs, sampled from culture after CMV antigen stimulation. The receptors stem from a human donor in good health (CMV status not recorded). Some clones in this sample may be carry-over from other donors' samples.

In regard to this clonotype: The CDR3 carries no conserved terminal phenylalanine or tryptophan, so it likely arises from a read error. The genes are TRBV4-1 and TRBJ2-5, with D possibly TRBD1 on 6 matching bases. V lost 4 bases to trimming and J lost 5 bases, with 14 bases between them. CDR3 length equals 14 residues. Looked up from germline, CDR1 is MGHRA and CDR2 is YSYEKL. As DNA, the CDR3 is TGCGCCAGCAGCCCGACAGGCTCCGGGGAGACCCAGTACTGC. Protein: CASSPTGSGETQYC.

This clonotype was observed a few times. V gene TRBV6-1 combines with J gene TRBJ2-1, with D perhaps assigned TRBD1 or TRBD2 (5 bases each). Trimming shortened V by 6 bases and J by 4 bases, and 19 bases separated the two germline ends. CDR3 length: 16 residues. CDR1 is MNHNS and CDR2 is SASEGT in the germline V gene. The CDR3 sequence: CASRPIGTGLYNEQFF. The CDR3 DNA follows: TGTGCCAGCAGACCAATTGGGACGGGGCTTTACAATGAGCAGTTCTTC.

The chain recombines TRBV4-3 with TRBJ2-1; D possibly uses TRBD1 or TRBD2 (5 bases each). The germline V gene has CDR1 LGHNA and CDR2 YSLEER. V gave up 0 bases and J gave up 4 bases, with 10 bases separating them. The CDR3 loop spans 15 amino acids. CDR3 nucleotide sequence: TGCGCCAGCAGCCAAGAGCAGGGACCGTACAATGAGCAGTTCTTC. As protein: CASSQEQGPYNEQFF.

The gene calls are TRBV7-9 and TRBJ1-3; no firm D call. Germline V gene lookup returns CDR1 SEHNR and CDR2 FQNEAQ (reference sequence). This CDR3 is built from 16 residues. Between the trimmed V and J ends, which lost 6 bases and 4 bases, there was a span of 19 bases. The CDR3, as DNA: TGTGCCAGCAGACGGTCACCGGGCAGCTGGGGAAACACCATATATTTT. It yields the protein CASRRSPGSWGNTIYF.

This clonotype showed up just a few times. The chain couples TRBV6-2 or TRBV6-3 to TRBJ2-5; 10 bases map to TRBD2. Germline lookup yields CDR1 MNHEY and CDR2 SVGEGT. The junction had 12 bases not matched to a gene; V was cut back by 5 bases and J by 9 bases. The CDR3 runs to 15 residues. The CDR3 sequence is CASSQPGLAPAAQYF. The CDR3 DNA follows: TGTGCCAGCAGTCAACCGGGACTAGCGCCGGCGGCCCAGTACTTC.

Ten or more counts support this clonotype. In nucleotides, the CDR3 is TGTGCCAGCAGCTTATTGGCCAGCGGGGACACTGAAGCTTTCTTT. Translated: CASSLLASGDTEAFF. The chain links TRBV7-2 to TRBJ1-1; the D is unclear. Trimming stripped 2 bases from V and 3 bases from J, with 13 bases between. CDR1 is SGHTA and CDR2 is FQGNSA in the germline V gene. The CDR3 is made up of 15 amino acids.

A few counts support this clonotype. This chain links TRBV7-2 with TRBJ1-2; TRBD1 matches 7 bases. Germline trimming cut 3 bases from V and 5 bases from J; bases unmatched to any gene: 3. The CDR3 is made up of 13 amino acids. Germline CDR1 is SGHTA and CDR2 is FQGNSA. The DNA of the CDR3 is TGTGCCAGCAGCTTGGGGACAGAATATGGCTACACCTTC. The encoded protein is CASSLGTEYGYTF. The full variable domain, with the rest looked up from reference TRBV7-2 and TRBJ1-2, is GAGVSQSPSNKVTEKGKDVELRCDPISGHTALYWYRQSLGQGLEFLIYFQGNSAPDKSGLPSDRFSAERTGGSVSTLTIQRTQQEDSAVYLCASSLGTEYGYTFGSGTRLTVV.

V usage is TRBV7-9 and J usage is TRBJ2-5, with a tentative D call TRBD2 (6 bases). V shed 5 bases and J shed 0 bases, with 10 bases lying between them. The CDR3 covers 14 residues. CDR1 and CDR2 (germline): SEHNR, FQNEAQ (reference sequence). CDR3 sequence reads: CASSGGGYQETQYF. The CDR3 DNA reads as TGTGCCAGCAGCGGTGGGGGGTACCAAGAGACCCAGTACTTC.

The rearrangement uses TRBV27 and TRBJ2-2; D uncertain. Deletions cut 6 bases from V and 4 bases from J, with 6 bases between. From germline, CDR1 is MNHEY and CDR2 SMNVEV (reference sequence). CDR3 length: 12 residues. The CDR3 DNA reads as TGTGCCAGCAGCCGTACCACCGGGGAGCTGTTTTTT. Its translation is CASSRTTGELFF.

CDR3 sequence (DNA): TGTGCCAGCAACTCGCCCGGGGGGAATGAAAAACTGTTTTTT. Its protein is CASNSPGGNEKLFF. The J gene is TRBJ1-4, the V gene TRBV12-3 or TRBV12-4, with TRBD1 as a possible D gene (5 bases). CDR3 size: 14 residues. Trimming took off 7 bases at V and 5 bases at J, with 14 bases between the two ends.

The rearrangement joins TRBV7-4 to TRBJ1-2; D is perhaps TRBD1 (5 bases). The V and J ends lost 1 base and 2 bases respectively, with 14 bases between them. This CDR3 is built from 16 residues. Germline CDR1 SGHVT, CDR2 SQSDAQ. The CDR3 loop is CASSLDTGYANYGYTF. DNA of the CDR3: TGTGCCAGCAGCTTAGATACAGGCTACGCCAACTATGGCTACACCTTC.

This clonotype was picked up a small number of times. This rearrangement joins TRBV19 to TRBJ1-1; D uncertain. Germline values: CDR1 LNHDA, CDR2 SQIVND (reference sequence). With 3 bases removed from V and 1 base from J, the gap between germline ends came to 18 bases. The CDR3 length is 17 residues. CDR3 loop: CASSILQGNLPNTEAFF. Written as DNA, the CDR3 is TGTGCCAGTAGTATCCTACAAGGAAATTTGCCGAACACTGAAGCTTTCTTT.

CDR3 nucleotide sequence: TGTGCCAGCAGCAGGAGCACCGGGGAGCTGTTTTTT. Translating gives CASSRSTGELFF. J is TRBJ2-2 and V is TRBV7-6; D is ambiguous. The germline CDR1 and CDR2 sequences are SGHVS and FNYEAQ. The length of the CDR3 is 12 residues. V dropped 5 bases and J dropped 4 bases, with 5 bases sitting between them.

The rearrangement links TRBV6-5 to TRBJ2-4; TRBD2 agrees at 14 bases. This CDR3 is built from 14 residues. Germline trimming cut 4 bases from V and 9 bases from J; bases unmatched to any gene: 2. Germline-derived CDR1 and CDR2 are MNHEY and SVGAGI. CDR3 region: CASSLTSGGGIQYF. As DNA, the CDR3 is TGTGCCAGCAGTTTGACTAGCGGGGGGGGCATTCAGTACTTC.

This clonotype was picked up one time. The J gene is TRBJ1-5, the V gene TRBV19; possible D gene TRBD1, 5 bases. With 1 base removed from V and 1 base from J, the gap between germline ends came to 14 bases. Germline-derived CDR1 and CDR2 are LNHDA and SQIVND (reference sequence). The CDR3 extends over 17 amino acids. This chain's CDR3 is CASSIGQGKGSNQPQHF. CDR3 nucleotides: TGTGCCAGTAGTATAGGTCAGGGAAAGGGGAGCAATCAGCCCCAGCATTTT.

The rearrangement uses TRBV6-1 and TRBJ2-1; 9 bases align to TRBD2. This CDR3 spans 13 amino acids. From germline, CDR1 is MNHNS and CDR2 SASEGT. V lost 11 bases, J lost 3 bases, and 5 bases stayed unmatched. The CDR3 bases are TGTGCCCTCGGGCGGGAGGGCTACAATGAGCAGTTCTTC. Translation: CALGREGYNEQFF.

The chain carries TRBV7-9 and TRBJ2-7, with 10 positions matching TRBD1. Germline lookup yields CDR1 SEHNR and CDR2 FQNEAQ (reference sequence). V lost 2 bases, J lost 6 bases, and 7 bases stayed unmatched. The CDR3 consists of 15 residues. CDR3 nucleotide sequence: TGTGCCAGCAGCTTATCGGGACAGGGGCCTCCCGAGCAGTACTTC. Translated, it gives CASSLSGQGPPEQYF.

The J gene is TRBJ2-7, the V gene TRBV6-4; possible D gene TRBD2, 5 bases. The CDR3 covers 15 residues. With 4 bases removed from V and 2 bases from J, the gap between germline ends came to 15 bases. Per the germline V gene, CDR1 is MRHNA and CDR2 is SNTAGT. CDR3 nucleotide sequence: TGTGCCAGCAGTGCCCCACGAACCGGGGCCTACGAGCAGTACTTC. Amino acids: CASSAPRTGAYEQYF.

This rearrangement joins TRBV7-8 to TRBJ1-5; D may be TRBD1 (5 bases). V was shortened by 1 base and J by 6 bases, with 16 bases between the two germline ends. This CDR3 has 16 residues. The germline CDR1 and CDR2 sequences are SGHVS and FQNEAQ. CDR3 amino acids: CASSLEGALGFQPQHF. The CDR3 DNA reads TGTGCCAGCAGCTTAGAAGGGGCGTTGGGGTTTCAGCCCCAGCATTTT.

This clonotype was observed a few times. The chain is built from TRBV7-9 and TRBJ2-3; 7 bases map to TRBD1. Germline-derived CDR1 and CDR2 are SEHNR and FQNEAQ (reference sequence). V gave up 5 bases and J gave up 4 bases; unmatched junction bases: 6. The CDR3 extends over 14 amino acids. CDR3 loop: CASSIRQGPDTQYF. CDR3 nucleotide sequence: TGTGCCAGCAGCATAAGACAGGGCCCAGATACGCAGTATTTT.

A single count supports this clonotype. A much larger clone lies a single base off, so this may be a read error. The gene calls are TRBV5-4 and TRBJ2-1; 11 bases align to TRBD2. Looked up from germline, CDR1 is SGHNT and CDR2 is YYREEE (reference sequence). Unmatched junction bases numbered 5, after V lost 4 bases and J lost 5 bases. CDR3 length: 15 amino acids. CDR3 amino acids: CASSPGLADDNEQFF. The CDR3 nucleotides are TGTGCCAGCAGCCCGGGACTAGCGGACGACAATGAGCAGTTCTTC.